A single sample gave rise to the 18 T cell receptor beta chains below, sequenced in a study of T cells in Graves' hyperthyroidism and ophthalmopathy. The CDR3 regions of TCR beta were amplified from RNA transcripts. The HTBI primer set drove a first-round RT-PCR of the TCR CDR3. Via MiXCR, TCRdb re-called the multiplex PCR reads, giving one row per CDR3 protein. The sample lists 500,000 to 600,000 distinct CDR3 sequences; just over 45% were seen once. The sequenced material came from peripheral blood or thyroid tissue (not recorded which). The source of these receptors is a woman aged 18-29 years with Graves' hyperthyroidism.

J is TRBJ2-7 and V is TRBV2; TRBD2 matches at 15 bases. CDR1 is SNHLY, CDR2 FYNNEI, per germline. CDR3 size: 14 residues. Unmatched junction bases numbered 7, after V lost 10 bases and J lost 6 bases. The chain's CDR3 is CAIQGLAGGSEQYF. In DNA form, the CDR3 reads TGTGCCATCCAGGGACTAGCGGGAGGAAGCGAGCAGTACTTC.

The gene calls are TRBV20-1 and TRBJ2-7; D gene ambiguous. The V and J ends lost 2 bases and 7 bases respectively, with 9 bases between them. The CDR3 length is 11 residues. Germline loops: CDR1 DFQATT, CDR2 SNEGSKA (reference sequence). The chain's CDR3 is CSARPGNEQYF. CDR3 nucleotides: TGCAGTGCTAGACCTGGGAATGAGCAGTACTTC.

This clonotype was seen at least ten times. The V gene is TRBV7-2, the J gene TRBJ1-2; a possible D gene is TRBD1 (6 bases). Germline V gene sequence: CDR1 SGHTA, CDR2 FQGNSA. The V end was cut by 1 base, the J end by 4 bases, with 13 bases between. The CDR3 is 15 amino acids. The CDR3 loop is CASSLGEGGLYGYTF. CDR3 bases: TGTGCCAGCAGCTTAGGGGAGGGGGGCCTCTATGGCTACACCTTC.

This sequence joins TRBV29-1 and TRBJ2-1; 11 nucleotides agree with TRBD2. Germline V gene lookup returns CDR1 SQVTM and CDR2 ANQGSEA. CDR3 size: 16 residues. The V segment lost 1 base and the J segment 0 bases; nucleotides outside the gene matches: 2. The CDR3 nucleotides are TGCAGCGTTGAAGGACTAGCGGGATTCTCCTACAATGAGCAGTTCTTC. Translation gives CSVEGLAGFSYNEQFF.

This rearrangement joins TRBV10-3 to TRBJ2-5; D perhaps matches TRBD2 (5 bases). Trimming shortened V by 5 bases and J by 5 bases, and 9 bases separated the two germline ends. Germline V gives CDR1 ENHRY, CDR2 SYGVKD. This CDR3 is 12 amino acids long. The CDR3 here is CAISLEAETQYF. CDR3 in DNA: TGTGCCATCAGTCTGGAGGCGGAGACCCAGTACTTC.

This clonotype was seen at least ten times. The CDR3 coding sequence is TGTGCCACCGGACAGTTCAATCAGCCCCAGCATTTT. Protein: CATGQFNQPQHF. V is TRBV24-1 and J is TRBJ1-5; possibly TRBD1 for D (6 bases). V lost 9 bases, J lost 3 bases, and 8 bases lay in between. From germline, CDR1 is KGHDR and CDR2 SFDVKD. This CDR3 is 12 amino acids long.

This clonotype came up many times. This CDR3 is CASSFPGAGEQYF. In DNA, the CDR3 is TGTGCCAGCAGCTTTCCGGGAGCGGGCGAGCAGTACTTC. The chain carries TRBV13 and TRBJ2-7; D possibly corresponds to TRBD2 (6 bases). CDR3 length: 13 residues. Per germline, CDR1 PRHDT and CDR2 FYEKMQ (reference sequence). The V end was cut by 3 bases, the J end by 6 bases, with 12 bases between.

As concerns this clonotype: It may be a read error: a sequence one base away is much more abundant. The CDR3 DNA follows: TGTGCCGGCAGCTTAGCGGGGATTTTCGACTATGGCTACACCTTC. Amino acid sequence: CAGSLAGIFDYGYTF. The V and J genes are TRBV11-1 and TRBJ1-2; D not certain. The CDR3 runs 15 residues. Germline V lookup: CDR1 SGHAT, CDR2 FQDESV (reference sequence).

This chain connects TRBV2 to TRBJ1-2; the match to TRBD1 covers 7 bases. V trimming: 5 bases; J trimming: 8 bases; junction bases outside the gene matches: 5. The CDR3 sequence is 12 residues long. CDR1 SNHLY and CDR2 FYNNEI come from the germline V gene. The CDR3 region is CASSKGQYGYTF. The CDR3 region has the DNA TGTGCCAGCAGTAAGGGACAGTACGGCTACACCTTC.

This clonotype was seen ten or more times. The rearrangement uses TRBV20-1 and TRBJ1-2, with a tentative D call TRBD1 (5 bases). Germline loops: CDR1 DFQATT, CDR2 SNEGSKA (reference sequence). Trimming took off 0 bases at V and 4 bases at J, with 9 bases between the two ends. CDR3 length equals 13 residues. The CDR3 loop is CSARDEDTYGYTF. In DNA form, the CDR3 reads TGCAGTGCTAGAGATGAGGACACCTATGGCTACACCTTC.

The rearrangement links TRBV2 to TRBJ2-6; a weak D match, TRBD1 (5 bases). V gave up 6 bases and J gave up 2 bases, with 11 bases separating them. Germline-derived CDR1 and CDR2 are SNHLY and FYNNEI. The CDR3 has 15 amino acids. CDR3 amino acids: CASRREGAGANVLTF. The CDR3 DNA reads TGTGCCAGCAGAAGGGAAGGGGCTGGGGCCAACGTCCTGACTTTC.

This clonotype was counted at least ten times. The J gene is TRBJ1-5, the V gene TRBV2, with a possible D match to TRBD1 (5 bases). Trimming took off 3 bases at V and 4 bases at J, with 16 bases between the two ends. The CDR3 covers 16 residues. CDR1 is SNHLY, CDR2 FYNNEI, per germline. CDR3 sequence reads: CASSEGVGVWNQPQHF. CDR3 bases: TGTGCCAGCAGTGAGGGGGTGGGGGTGTGGAATCAGCCCCAGCATTTT. Looking up the rest from reference TRBV2 and TRBJ1-5 gives the full variable domain: EPEVTQTPSHQVTQMGQEVILRCVPISNHLYFYWYRQILGQKVEFLVSFYNNEISEKSEIFDDQFSVERPDGSNFTLKIRSTKLEDSAMYFCASSEGVGVWNQPQHFGDGTRLSIL.

The chain employs TRBV12-5 and TRBJ2-6, with D unresolved. This CDR3 region has 18 residues. V lost 4 bases, J lost 0 bases, and 16 bases lay in between. In germline, CDR1 is LGHNT, CDR2 FRNRAP. As DNA, the CDR3 is TGTGCTAGTGGTTCGCTTGTTTTTAGGAGCTCTGGGGCCAACGTCCTGACTTTC. This translates into CASGSLVFRSSGANVLTF.

This chain links TRBV2 with TRBJ1-1; D gene ambiguous. The germline gives CDR1 SNHLY, CDR2 FYNNEI. The CDR3 is made up of 14 amino acids. V was cut by 5 bases and J by 4 bases, with 14 bases left in between. CDR3 protein: CASSSSQVGTEAFF. CDR3 coding DNA: TGTGCCAGCAGTAGCTCGCAGGTGGGCACTGAAGCTTTCTTT. The full variable domain, completed using reference TRBV2 and TRBJ1-1, is EPEVTQTPSHQVTQMGQEVILRCVPISNHLYFYWYRQILGQKVEFLVSFYNNEISEKSEIFDDQFSVERPDGSNFTLKIRSTKLEDSAMYFCASSSSQVGTEAFFGQGTRLTVV.

V is TRBV6-5 and J is TRBJ1-4; TRBD1 is a possible D gene (5 bases). V was cut by 7 bases and J by 10 bases, with 22 bases left in between. CDR1 MNHEY and CDR2 SVGAGI come from the germline V gene. The CDR3 extends over 15 amino acids. CDR3 region: CASTEAHRISGKLFF. The CDR3 DNA sequence: TGTGCCAGCACCGAGGCCCACAGGATCTCTGGAAAACTGTTTTTT.

This clonotype was counted once. A much larger clone differs from this one at a single base, so this may be a read error. J is TRBJ2-5 and V is TRBV4-1; 8 positions match TRBD1. Germline CDR1 is MGHRA and CDR2 is YSYEKL. CDR3 length: 16 amino acids. This CDR3 is CASSQEYRTGPETQHF. As DNA, the CDR3 is TGCGCCAGCAGCCAGGAATATCGGACAGGGCCAGAGACCCAGCACTTC.

In this sample, this clonotype turned up many times. J is TRBJ1-3 and V is TRBV20-1; no definite D call. Between the trimmed V and J ends, which lost 7 bases and 7 bases, there was a span of 29 bases. Per the germline V gene, CDR1 is DFQATT and CDR2 is SNEGSKA (reference sequence). The CDR3 runs to 17 residues. This CDR3 reads CSVSPRTGLSLGNTIYF. CDR3 nucleotide sequence: TGCAGTGTTAGCCCCCGGACGGGGTTAAGTTTGGGGAACACCATATATTTT.

In this sample, this clonotype turned up many times. This chain connects TRBV20-1 to TRBJ1-5, with D hard to call. V was cut by 4 bases and J by 0 bases, with 13 bases left in between. The CDR3 runs 15 residues. The germline gives CDR1 DFQATT, CDR2 SNEGSKA (reference sequence). The CDR3 region has the DNA TGCAGTGCTAAGCGACTGGGAAATAGCAATCAGCCCCAGCATTTT. As protein: CSAKRLGNSNQPQHF.